This T cell receptor beta chain was obtained from a study of blood T cell repertoires in COVID-19. Study in general: Donors in the United States, Italy and Spain gave samples during acute or convalescent COVID-19. In each case, the material was cDNA or gDNA derived from T cells, B-cell-depleted T cells, or PBMCs.

The CDR3 is 13 amino acids. CDR1 and CDR2 (germline): SGHRS, YFSETQ. Trimming left V 0 bases short and J 10 bases short, with 8 bases between. Authors' data handling: Reference gene primer amplification yielded estimated nucleated cell counts. Some clones are missing from TCRdb's copy, which holds only in-frame ones; the method was immunoSEQ multiplex PCR. From that table come the V and J calls and clone size; the DNA was used to work out D and trimming. The sample lists some 190,000 clones; around nine tenths were seen once. This TCR came from a woman between 35 and 50 years old who had recovered from COVID-19. Sequencing input: peripheral blood. The chain combines TRBV5-1 with TRBJ1-6; D is unclear. Written as DNA, the CDR3 is TGCGCCAGCAGCTTGGCGGGGAACTCACCCCTCCACTTT. Translating gives CASSLAGNSPLHF.